This TCR beta chain was profiled in a study of CD8 T cells in Susac syndrome. The study sequenced TCR beta in blood CD8+ and CD4+ T cells. TEMRA cells were FACS-enriched, unlike CD8+ and CD4+ T cells, which were negatively isolated. The junction had 7 bases not matched to a gene; V was cut back by 5 bases and J by 4 bases. The CDR3 covers 14 residues. The RNA, about 0.45 to 1 ug, was put through reverse transcription using random hexamers. The TCR beta CDR3 was amplified by immunoSEQ multiplex PCR across 54 Vbeta, 13 Jbeta. TCRdb redid the calling of the immunoSEQ multiplex PCR reads with MiXCR, one entry per CDR3 protein. In the table there are roughly 130,000 distinct CDR3 sequences, about 94% of which are singletons.

The rearrangement links TRBV12-3 or TRBV12-4 to TRBJ1-2; 7 nucleotides match TRBD1. Input material: CD4+ T cells from PBMCs. The TCR originated in a human donor with multiple sclerosis. CDR3 sequence (DNA): TGTGCCAGCAGTGACGGACAGGACCCCTATGGCTACACCTTC. As protein: CASSDGQDPYGYTF.